These T cell receptor beta chains were read from a single sample in a study of blood T cell repertoires in COVID-19. The data were produced by immunoSEQ multiplex PCR, yet TCRdb's version contains in-frame clones alone and is incomplete. There are about 34,000 clones in the sample; roughly three quarters occur only once, and 16% lies in the top ten. The sequencing input was peripheral blood. These receptors all come from a human donor in a cohort sampled during active COVID-19. CDR3s leave out the opening cysteine and the closing phenylalanine or tryptophan. Each record gives: CDR3 length, clone size, V gene, J gene, CDR3 protein. Only part of the rows carry a size: once, few, many, or a class if the clone is expanded.

>15|.|TRBV4-1|TRBJ1-1
ASSPTPGQATNTEAF
>13|.|TRBV24-1|TRBJ1-1
ATSDPGTGNTEAF
>15|.|TRBV5-1|TRBJ1-2
ASSLGPGGRTNYGYT
>13|.|TRBV7-3|TRBJ2-1
ASSLSGSGSYEQF
>14|.|TRBV19|TRBJ1-5
ASSIVSGRDNQPQH
>11|.|TRBV6-5|TRBJ2-3
ATIDSGRDTQY
>12|.|TRBV3-1/TRBV3-2|TRBJ1-3
ASSRQGTGNTIY
>13|.|TRBV3-1/TRBV3-2|TRBJ1-2
ASSQGLGLNYGYT
>14|.|TRBV9|TRBJ2-3
ASSVATSGREDTQY
>14|.|TRBV2|TRBJ2-3
ASTRTGVLVTDTQY
>13|.|TRBV27|TRBJ1-1
ASSPWTGRGTEAF
>15|.|TRBV7-2|TRBJ2-6
ASSFSIGAPGANVLT
>13|.|TRBV5-4|TRBJ1-1
ASSRTGTLNTEAF
>14|many|TRBV28|TRBJ1-1
ASSFWAGGRNTEAF
>16|.|TRBV25-1|TRBJ1-4
ASSGAGTGLYSGEKLF
>11|.|TRBV6-1|TRBJ2-7
ASSELAGYEQY
>9|.|TRBV2|TRBJ2-7
ASSPTYEQY
>11|.|TRBV5-4|TRBJ2-2
ASTGDSTGELF
>9|once|TRBV11-2|TRBJ2-7
ASSADYEQY
>13|few|TRBV5-6|TRBJ1-1
ASSLRVAGYTEAF
>14|.|TRBV5-4|TRBJ1-1
ASSQGSGAQNTEAF
>11|few|TRBV28|TRBJ2-7
ASRAGGLYEQY
>11|.|TRBV18|TRBJ1-1
ASSPAGWTEAF
>13|.|TRBV27|TRBJ1-6
ASSQRGRRDSPLH
>11|.|TRBV7-9|TRBJ2-2
ASSLASSGELF
>14|.|TRBV10-1|TRBJ2-1
ASSESKDRSYNEQF
>13|.|TRBV13|TRBJ2-1
ASSLGLDLYSEQF
>11|.|TRBV11-2|TRBJ2-7
ASSLNRHYEQY
>11|.|TRBV18|TRBJ1-6
ASSLDRNSPLH
>13|.|TRBV7-9|TRBJ2-5
ASSRTSGTGETQY
>13|.|TRBV10-3|TRBJ2-7
AITEGTGMMNEQY
>14|.|TRBV28|TRBJ1-4
ASSFGSLGGNEKLF
>13|.|TRBV9|TRBJ2-5
ASSVNSGSGETQY
>13|.|TRBV7-7|TRBJ2-5
ASSLAGLAQETQY
>14|.|TRBV11-2|TRBJ1-6
ASSLGGAQGNSPLH
>13|.|TRBV18|TRBJ1-1
ASSPRGPKDTEAF
>14|.|TRBV5-1|TRBJ2-1
ASSLYTSREYNEQF
>13|.|TRBV5-8|TRBJ1-1
ASSPNGQGNTEAF
>12|.|TRBV5-1|TRBJ2-3
ASATSGVTDTQY
>12|.|TRBV15|TRBJ1-5
ATSRAGGRQPQH
>14|once|TRBV7-9|TRBJ2-5
ASRPKRETNKETQY
>14|.|TRBV3-1/TRBV3-2|TRBJ2-1
ASSPYLGGMRNEQF
>11|.|TRBV4-1|TRBJ2-5
ASSHRVRETQY
>14|.|TRBV15|TRBJ1-1
ATGVWQGVQNTEAF
>15|once|TRBV30|TRBJ1-6
AWGQKDRGGSSAPLH
>13|few|TRBV6-6|TRBJ1-3
ASQNDRGSGNTIY
>13|.|TRBV3-1/TRBV3-2|TRBJ1-1
ASSQDRRGGSEAF
>11|many|TRBV24-1|TRBJ2-2
ATSDGHHRELF
>14|.|TRBV5-5|TRBJ2-1
ASSLMGSVAALEQF
>12|.|TRBV7-8|TRBJ1-2
ASSGGGQNYGYT
>13|.|TRBV11-2|TRBJ2-5
ASRPGGSGSRAQY
>11|.|TRBV2|TRBJ2-7
ASSVSGTYEQY
>13|.|TRBV5-5|TRBJ1-6
ASSSTGSGNSPLH
>12|few|TRBV6-5|TRBJ1-5
ASKIGGQNQPQH
>12|.|TRBV27|TRBJ1-1
ASSVDRGVAEAF
>10|once|TRBV6-6|TRBJ2-3
ACRGMGQGQY
>14|few|TRBV6-1|TRBJ1-1
ASSEIWGQGNTEAF
>12|.|TRBV5-4|TRBJ2-2
ASSLGGADGELF
>12|once|TRBV6-2/TRBV6-3|TRBJ2-5
ASSLQGAKKTQY
>15|.|TRBV5-4|TRBJ1-6
ASSLAPGANYNSPLH